Reported below is one T cell receptor (beta chain). Its antigen is unknown. Using a J-beta primer mix together with a sample-barcoded 5' primer, a second PCR was run for 7 to 11 cycles. Researchers report that each sample yielded at least 2.5 million CDR3-containing paired-end reads. MiXCR was run by TCRdb on the 5' RACE reads, yielding one entry per CDR3 protein. The table shows more than 800,000 distinct CDR3 sequences, with under 30% occurring only once. This sample stems from a study of blood T cells in healthy people across ages. Every sample had a minimum of 6 million PBMCs isolated. Each sample yielded at least 5 micrograms of PBMC total RNA. This CDR3 spans 16 amino acids. V lost 1 base and J 0 bases, leaving 8 bases between the germline ends. Germline V gene data show CDR1 as KGHDR and CDR2 as SFDVKD. Regarding the study as a whole: The fall in TCR beta diversity per million T cells was roughly linear with age.

The receptor was derived from a woman older than 75 in good health. Sequencing was done on a sample of blood. The chain links TRBV24-1 to TRBJ2-2, with unresolved D. CDR3 region: CATSDFIRANTGELFF. The CDR3 nucleotides are TGTGCCACCAGTGATTTTATCAGAGCGAACACCGGGGAGCTGTTTTTT.